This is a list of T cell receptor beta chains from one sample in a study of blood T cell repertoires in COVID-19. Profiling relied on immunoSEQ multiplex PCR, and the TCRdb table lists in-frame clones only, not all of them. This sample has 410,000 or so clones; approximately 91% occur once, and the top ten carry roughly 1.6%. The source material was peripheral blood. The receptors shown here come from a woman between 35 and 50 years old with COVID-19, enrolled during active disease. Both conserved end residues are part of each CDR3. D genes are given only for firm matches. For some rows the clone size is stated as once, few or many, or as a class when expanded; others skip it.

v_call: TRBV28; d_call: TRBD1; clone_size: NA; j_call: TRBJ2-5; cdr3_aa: CASSPRQGRETQYF; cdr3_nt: TGTGCCAGCAGTCCCAGACAGGGAAGAGAGACCCAGTACTTC
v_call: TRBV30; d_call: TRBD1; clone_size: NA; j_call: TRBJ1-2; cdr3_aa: CAWTLKGQFYGYTF; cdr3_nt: TGTGCCTGGACCCTAAAGGGACAGTTCTATGGCTACACCTTC
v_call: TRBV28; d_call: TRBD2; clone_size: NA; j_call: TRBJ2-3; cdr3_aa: CASTQGGLAGGRTDTQYF; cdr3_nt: TGTGCCAGCACCCAAGGAGGCTTAGCGGGGGGTCGCACAGATACGCAGTATTTT
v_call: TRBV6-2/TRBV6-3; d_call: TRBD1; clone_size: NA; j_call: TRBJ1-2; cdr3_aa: CASSYRDREAGYTF; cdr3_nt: TGTGCCAGCAGTTACCGGGACAGGGAGGCAGGCTACACCTTC
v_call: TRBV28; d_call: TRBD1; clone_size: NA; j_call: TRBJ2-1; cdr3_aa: CASSKSGQTFGEQFF; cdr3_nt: TGTGCCAGCAGTAAATCGGGACAGACGTTCGGTGAGCAGTTCTTC
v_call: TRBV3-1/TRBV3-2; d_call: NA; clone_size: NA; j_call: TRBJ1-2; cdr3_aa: CASSQVGGVGYTF; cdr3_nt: TGTGCCAGCAGCCAGGTAGGAGGGGTCGGCTACACCTTC
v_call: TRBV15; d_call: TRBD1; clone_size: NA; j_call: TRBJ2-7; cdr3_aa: CATSSTRTGESYEQYF; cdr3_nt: TGTGCCACCAGCTCAACTCGGACAGGGGAATCCTACGAGCAGTACTTC
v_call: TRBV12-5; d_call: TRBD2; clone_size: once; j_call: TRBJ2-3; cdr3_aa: CAWRPSGRTDTQYF; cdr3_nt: TGTGCTTGGCGGCCTAGCGGGAGGACAGATACGCAGTATTTT
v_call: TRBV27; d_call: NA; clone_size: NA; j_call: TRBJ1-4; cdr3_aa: CASSWALGAREKLFF; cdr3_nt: TGTGCCAGCAGTTGGGCATTGGGGGCGCGAGAAAAACTGTTTTTT
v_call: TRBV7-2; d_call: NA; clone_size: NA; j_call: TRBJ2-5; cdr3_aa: CASTNGEVLLQETQYF; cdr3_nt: TGTGCCAGCACAAACGGGGAGGTCCTATTGCAAGAGACCCAGTACTTC
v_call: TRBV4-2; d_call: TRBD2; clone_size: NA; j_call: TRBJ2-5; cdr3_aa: CASSQGASGRARETQYF; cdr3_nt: TGTGCCAGCAGCCAAGGGGCTAGCGGGAGGGCCAGGGAGACCCAGTACTTC
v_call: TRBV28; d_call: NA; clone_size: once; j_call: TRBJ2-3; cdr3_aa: CASTRATDTQYF; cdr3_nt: TGTGCCAGCACGAGGGCGACAGATACGCAGTATTTT
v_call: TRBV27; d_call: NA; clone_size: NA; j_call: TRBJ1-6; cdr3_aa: CASSPDTLRNSPLHF; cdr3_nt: TGTGCCAGCAGTCCGGACACCCTTCGCAATTCACCCCTCCACTTT
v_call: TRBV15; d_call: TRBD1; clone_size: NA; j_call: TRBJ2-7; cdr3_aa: CATSRDHRDRWNEQYF; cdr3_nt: TGTGCCACCAGCAGAGATCACCGGGACAGGTGGAACGAGCAGTACTTC
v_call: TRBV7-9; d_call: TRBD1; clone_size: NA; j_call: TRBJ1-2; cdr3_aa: CASSPWDRSYGYTF; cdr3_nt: TGTGCCAGCAGCCCCTGGGACAGGTCCTATGGCTACACCTTC
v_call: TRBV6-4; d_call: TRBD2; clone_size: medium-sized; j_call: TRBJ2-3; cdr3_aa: CASSDSLAGADTQYF; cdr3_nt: TGTGCCAGCAGTGACTCACTAGCGGGAGCAGATACGCAGTATTTT
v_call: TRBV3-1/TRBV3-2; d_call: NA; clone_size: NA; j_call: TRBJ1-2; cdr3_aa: CASNLRGNYGYTF; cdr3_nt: TGTGCCAGCAACCTTAGGGGCAACTATGGCTACACCTTC